The rows below give T cell receptor beta chains drawn from one sample of a study of graft-versus-host responses after intestinal transplantation. Antigen specificity for these receptors is unknown. Assay used: immunoSEQ multiplex PCR; TCRdb lists only in-frame clones, some missing. Of roughly 130,000 clones listed, around 90% were seen once; the top ten hold roughly 0.19%. This sample comprised unstimulated CD4+ T cells sorted from spleen or lymph node cells, obtained before intestinal transplant. The receptors were gathered from a human donor who received an intestinal transplant. CDR3s include the opening cysteine and the closing phenylalanine or tryptophan. The D gene is left open where the match is weak. Part of the rows lack a size; the others show once, few, many or a class for expanded clones.

v_gene	d_gene	abundance	j_gene	CDR3nt	CDR3aa
TRBV12-5	.	.	TRBJ2-1	TGTGCTAGTGGTTTGGCTCCCCGGACGGGGGAAGGTCCTCTTACGGACAATGAGCAGTTCTTC	CASGLAPRTGEGPLTDNEQFF
TRBV19	TRBD2	.	TRBJ2-1	TGTGCCAGTAGCAGGACTAGCGGCTCCTACAATGAGCAGTTCTTC	CASSRTSGSYNEQFF
TRBV19	.	.	TRBJ1-2	TGTGCCAGTAGTAGGGAGGCCGCTAACTATGGCTACACCTTC	CASSREAANYGYTF
TRBV27	.	.	TRBJ1-1	TGTGCCAGCGGCGCAACCGGGGGGACTGAAGCTTTCTTT	CASGATGGTEAFF
TRBV4-2	.	.	TRBJ2-7	TGTGCCAGCAGCCAAGATGCTAGCGCATCCTACGAGCAGTACTTC	CASSQDASASYEQYF
TRBV7-7	TRBD1	.	TRBJ2-5	TGTGCTAGCAGCTTAGGACAGGGTAGCCCGGAGACCCAGTACTTC	CASSLGQGSPETQYF
TRBV11-2	.	.	TRBJ2-1	TGTGCCAGCAGCCTGGCCCCGGAGCAGGTGAGGTTCTTC	CASSLAPEQVRFF
TRBV10-3	.	.	TRBJ2-7	TGTGCCAGCAGAACGGGTCCATACTACGAGGGGTACTTC	CASRTGPYYEGYF
TRBV7-2	TRBD2	.	TRBJ2-7	TGTGCCAGCAGGGGGTGGTGGCGGGAGGCCCACGAGCAGTACTTC	CASRGWWREAHEQYF
TRBV19	.	.	TRBJ1-1	TGTGCCAGTAGTATCGAGGTGAACACTGAAGCTTTCTTT	CASSIEVNTEAFF
TRBV5-1	TRBD1	few	TRBJ2-2	TGCGCCAGCAGCTCGGGACAGAGGACCGGGGAGCTGTTTTTT	CASSSGQRTGELFF
TRBV4-1	TRBD1	.	TRBJ2-3	TGCGCCAGCAGCCAGGCGGGACAGGCCAAGTGGGATACGCAGTATTTT	CASSQAGQAKWDTQYF
TRBV11-2	.	.	TRBJ1-6	TGTGCCAGCAGCTCCCCCCAGGGGCCGAGCTCCTATAATTCACCCCTCCACTTT	CASSSPQGPSSYNSPLHF
TRBV28	.	.	TRBJ1-2	TGTGCCAGCAGTTATCAGGGAACCTATGGCTACACCTTC	CASSYQGTYGYTF
TRBV30	.	.	TRBJ2-7	TGTGCCTGGGGACAGATATACGAGCAGTACTTC	CAWGQIYEQYF
TRBV6-1	.	.	TRBJ2-3	TGTGCCAGCAGTAGGGGGGCGGCCACAGATACGCAGTATTTT	CASSRGAATDTQYF
TRBV5-1	.	.	TRBJ1-1	TGCGCCAGCAGCTTGTTGGGGGACTACACTGAAGCTTTCTTT	CASSLLGDYTEAFF
TRBV27	TRBD2	.	TRBJ2-3	TGTGCCAGCAGTTTGACTAGCAGGGCAGATACGCAGTATTTT	CASSLTSRADTQYF
TRBV30	TRBD2	few	TRBJ2-3	TGTGCCTGGAGTGCCTCTTGGGGACTAGCGGGAGGCGGCGCAGATACGCAGTATTTT	CAWSASWGLAGGGADTQYF
TRBV18	TRBD2	.	TRBJ2-1	TGTGCCAGCTCACCCTTAGCGGGCAGCTCCTACAATGAGCAGTTCTTC	CASSPLAGSSYNEQFF
TRBV7-6	TRBD1	.	TRBJ2-7	TGTGCCAGCAGCTTAGCGCCGGGACAGGGGGCTCCCTTCCCCTATGAGCAGTACTTC	CASSLAPGQGAPFPYEQYF
TRBV6-6	.	.	TRBJ2-7	TGTGCCAGCAGTCCCCTAGCGCTGGCCTACGAGCAGTACTTC	CASSPLALAYEQYF
TRBV28	.	.	TRBJ1-2	TGTGCCAGCAGTATGGCGCAAGGGGAGGAAGGGGGCTACACCTTC	CASSMAQGEEGGYTF
TRBV7-9	.	.	TRBJ1-2	TGTGCCAGCAGCTCGAGACCAGCCGGCTACACCTTC	CASSSRPAGYTF
TRBV15	.	.	TRBJ2-7	TGTGCCACCAGCAGAGGAGACTTCTACGAGCAGTACTTC	CATSRGDFYEQYF
TRBV2	.	.	TRBJ2-1	TGTGCCAGCAGGACAACTAGTAGTGAGCAGTTCTTC	CASRTTSSEQFF
TRBV28	.	.	TRBJ1-5	TGTGCCAGCAGTCATGACTCCCTGGGGCAGCCCCAGCATTTT	CASSHDSLGQPQHF
TRBV9	.	.	TRBJ1-2	TGTGCCAGCAGCGTAGAGACAGGCGTCTATGGCTACACCTTC	CASSVETGVYGYTF
TRBV7-9	TRBD2	.	TRBJ2-1	TGTGCCAGCAGCTTAGATGCGGGAGGGGTCGGTGAGCAGTTCTTC	CASSLDAGGVGEQFF
TRBV2	TRBD2	.	TRBJ2-1	TGTGCCAGCAGGGATGGACTAGCGGGATATGAGCAGTTCTTC	CASRDGLAGYEQFF
TRBV9	TRBD2	few	TRBJ2-7	TGTGCCAGCAGCGTAGCGGGAGGTTCCAGCTCCTACGAGCAGTACTTC	CASSVAGGSSSYEQYF
TRBV19	.	.	TRBJ2-6	TGTGCCAGTAGTACCAGGGGCCAGGGGGCCAACGTCCTGACTTTC	CASSTRGQGANVLTF
TRBV14	.	once	TRBJ1-5	TGTGCCAGCAGCCAATCCGGGACACTTCAGCCCCAGCATTTT	CASSQSGTLQPQHF
TRBV28	TRBD2	.	TRBJ2-1	TGTGCCAGCAGGTCCTCCGGGACTAGCGGGTATGGTGAGCAGTTCTTC	CASRSSGTSGYGEQFF
TRBV2	.	.	TRBJ2-1	TGTGCCAGCAGTGAAGTCTACAATGAGCAGTTCTTC	CASSEVYNEQFF
TRBV28	.	.	TRBJ2-7	TGTGCCAGCAGCCCAGGGGTCGGCGAGCAGTACTTC	CASSPGVGEQYF
TRBV11-1	.	.	TRBJ2-7	TGTGCCAGCAGCTTAGTAGGAGCCTCCTACGAGCAGTACTTC	CASSLVGASYEQYF
TRBV28	.	.	TRBJ2-7	TGTGCCAGCAGGGCCGGGCCATATGGGGAGCAGTACTTC	CASRAGPYGEQYF
TRBV7-9	TRBD1	.	TRBJ1-1	TGTGCCAGCAGCTTAGCGGGGACAGGGCTGAACACTGAAGCTTTCTTT	CASSLAGTGLNTEAFF
TRBV27	.	once	TRBJ2-7	TGTGCCAGCAGTTTATCGGCTTCCGGGACAAGCTACGAGCAGTACTTC	CASSLSASGTSYEQYF
TRBV7-8	.	.	TRBJ1-2	TGTGCCAGCAGCTTAAAAGGACAGCCAACAGGAGGCTACACCTTC	CASSLKGQPTGGYTF
TRBV10-3	TRBD2	.	TRBJ2-7	TGTGCCATCAGTGAGCCCCTGACTAGCGGGAGATACGAGCAGTACTTC	CAISEPLTSGRYEQYF
TRBV20-1	.	.	TRBJ2-7	TGCAGTGCTTCTTCTTTGACAGGCCAGGGCTTC	CSASSLTGQGF
TRBV28	.	.	TRBJ1-1	TGTGCCAGCAGTAGGGATCGCACTGAAGCTTTCTTT	CASSRDRTEAFF
TRBV23-1	.	.	TRBJ2-7	TGCGCCAGCAGTCAATCACACATCTCCTACGAGCAGTACTTC	CASSQSHISYEQYF
TRBV5-1	.	.	TRBJ2-7	TGCGCCAGCAGCTCATCCGGGACCCCCGAGCAGTACTTC	CASSSSGTPEQYF
TRBV30	TRBD2	.	TRBJ2-3	TGTGCCTGGAGTGTACTCGGGGGGAGCACAGATACGCAGTATTTT	CAWSVLGGSTDTQYF
TRBV6-5	.	few	TRBJ2-1	TGTGCCAGCACCCAAGAGGCGGGGCGGGAGCAGTTCTTC	CASTQEAGREQFF
TRBV6-5	.	.	TRBJ2-5	TGTGCCAGCAGTCTGACAGTTGAGGCAGAGACCCAGTACTTC	CASSLTVEAETQYF